The next 27 T cell receptor beta chains were all read from a single sample in a study of monozygotic twins with inflammatory bowel disease. TCRdb re-called the 5' RACE reads and gives one entry per CDR3 protein, without DNA. This specimen shows 150,000 or so distinct CDR3 sequences; the ten leading clones hold 1% to 1.5%. The sequenced sample consisted of blood. These TCRs come from a human donor with ulcerative colitis or Crohn's disease, or a healthy co-twin of an affected twin (not recorded which).

This chain uses TRBV18 with TRBJ1-5. The CDR3 runs to 13 residues. Germline V gene lookup returns CDR1 KGHSH and CDR2 LQKENI. The CDR3 loop is CASSPKGNQPQHF.

J is TRBJ2-7 and V is TRBV28. The CDR3 extends over 15 amino acids. CDR1 is MDHEN, CDR2 SYDVKM, per germline. The CDR3 sequence is CASSLYSGSSYEQYF. The full variable domain, its missing parts supplied by reference TRBV28 and TRBJ2-7, is DVKVTQSSRYLVKRTGEKVFLECVQDMDHENMFWYRQDPGLGLRLIYFSYDVKMKEKGDIPEGYSVSREKKERFSLILESASTNQTSMYLCASSLYSGSSYEQYFGPGTRLTVT.

The genes are TRBV12-3 or TRBV12-4 and TRBJ2-3. The CDR3 is made up of 15 amino acids. The CDR3 protein is CASSPKDSSTDTQYF.

The V and J genes are TRBV24-1 and TRBJ2-1; TCRdb lists TRBD1, though no DNA is available to test this call. CDR1 KGHDR and CDR2 SFDVKD come from the germline V gene. CDR3 length: 17 residues. The CDR3 region is CATSSLRDRYSYNEQFF.

The CDR3 sequence: CASSLLGWGDSPLHF. The chain employs TRBV12-3 or TRBV12-4 and TRBJ1-6. This CDR3 is built from 15 residues.

The V and J genes are TRBV5-4 and TRBJ2-7; TCRdb gives TRBD1 as the D gene, but with no DNA this cannot be confirmed. CDR3 length equals 14 residues. The V gene's germline CDR1 is SGHNT and CDR2 YYREEE (reference sequence). CDR3 sequence: CASSYTRGRGEQYF.

The chain joins TRBV4-2 to TRBJ2-5; TCRdb's D call of TRBD2 is untestable without DNA. The CDR3 sequence is 19 residues long. The germline V gene has CDR1 LGHNA and CDR2 YNFKEQ. The CDR3 here is CASSHSKEGLAEFQETQYF.

The V gene is TRBV5-1, the J gene TRBJ1-1. The germline V gene encodes CDR1 SGHRS and CDR2 YFSETQ. This CDR3 has 14 residues. The CDR3 sequence is CASSLGGVGFEAFF.

The gene calls are TRBV29-1 and TRBJ1-1; absent DNA, TCRdb's TRBD1 call cannot be checked. Germline lookup yields CDR1 SQVTM and CDR2 ANQGSEA. This CDR3 contains 13 residues. CDR3 in amino acids: CSGLGGTGTEAFF. Looking up the rest from reference TRBV29-1 and TRBJ1-1 gives the full variable domain: SAVISQKPSRDICQRGTSLTIQCQVDSQVTMMFWYRQQPGQSLTLIATANQGSEATYESGFVIDKFPISRPNLTFSTLTVSNMSPEDSSIYLCSGLGGTGTEAFFGQGTRLTVV.

The chain has TRBV4-1 and TRBJ1-1; the D call of TRBD1 rests on TCRdb alone, since no DNA is present to check it. The CDR3 extends over 12 amino acids. Germline CDR1 and CDR2: MGHRA and YSYEKL. CDR3 sequence reads: CASSQRTGEAFF.

The rearrangement links TRBV20-1 to TRBJ2-2; TCRdb indicates TRBD2, and absent DNA this call remains unverified. From germline, CDR1 is DFQATT and CDR2 SNEGSKA (reference sequence). This CDR3 contains 15 residues. The chain's CDR3 is CSAPSASSATGELFF.

The chain employs TRBV5-1 and TRBJ1-2; TCRdb proposes TRBD1, but this gene call is untestable without DNA. CDR1 is SGHRS and CDR2 is YFSETQ in the germline V gene. The CDR3 has 13 amino acids. CDR3 sequence: CASSFGILYGYTF.

J is TRBJ1-6 and V is TRBV6-5. CDR3 length: 13 residues. CDR1 is MNHEY and CDR2 is SVGAGI in the germline V gene. The CDR3 reads CASRWRDNSPLHF.

This chain uses TRBV5-1 with TRBJ2-2; the TRBD1 assignment by TCRdb is unverifiable without DNA. The CDR3 length is 15 residues. Per germline, CDR1 SGHRS and CDR2 YFSETQ. The CDR3 reads CASSSRQSYTGELFF.

The V and J genes are TRBV12-3 or TRBV12-4 and TRBJ2-7; lacking DNA, the TRBD1 call made by TCRdb goes unchecked. The CDR3 runs to 15 residues. CDR3 in amino acids: CASSPGGGIGHEQYF.

The V call is TRBV5-1, the J call TRBJ2-5; TCRdb lists TRBD2, though no DNA is available to test this call. Germline loops: CDR1 SGHRS, CDR2 YFSETQ. This CDR3 is 17 amino acids long. The CDR3 here is CASSRRTSGSRLETQYF.

The CDR3 sequence is CARSFASGMYEQYF. The chain joins TRBV27 to TRBJ2-7; TCRdb returns TRBD2, unconfirmable since there is no DNA. Germline V gives CDR1 MNHEY, CDR2 SMNVEV (reference sequence). The length of the CDR3 is 14 residues.

CDR3 in amino acids: CASSSLVVLAGYNEQFF. V gene TRBV5-6 combines with J gene TRBJ2-1; TCRdb picks TRBD2, but there is no DNA to check that call. Germline loops: CDR1 SGHDT, CDR2 YYEEEE. The CDR3 is 17 residues long. Together with reference TRBV5-6 and TRBJ2-1, the CDR3 gives the full variable domain: DAGVTQSPTHLIKTRGQQVTLRCSPKSGHDTVSWYQQALGQGPQFIFQYYEEEERQRGNFPDRFSGHQFPNYSSELNVNALLLGDSALYLCASSSLVVLAGYNEQFFGPGTRLTVL.

This rearrangement joins TRBV6-5 to TRBJ2-3; TCRdb's assignment of TRBD2 cannot be checked, as there is no DNA. The germline CDR1 and CDR2 sequences are MNHEY and SVGAGI. This CDR3 contains 16 residues. The chain's CDR3 is CASSYSLAGLTDTQYF.

The V gene is TRBV4-3, the J gene TRBJ2-3; TCRdb's D call, TRBD2, is unchecked because there is no DNA. This CDR3 is 15 amino acids long. CDR1 is LGHNA and CDR2 is YSLEER in the germline V gene. CDR3 protein: CASSRWDSVTDTQYF.

V is TRBV20-1 and J is TRBJ2-1. This CDR3 comprises 14 residues. Looked up from germline, CDR1 is DFQATT and CDR2 is SNEGSKA (reference sequence). The CDR3 is CSARSRGSYNEQFF.

The genes are TRBV3-1 and TRBJ2-2; the TCRdb call, TRBD2, lacks DNA for checking. This CDR3 is 14 amino acids long. Germline V gene lookup returns CDR1 LGHDT and CDR2 YNNKEL (reference sequence). The CDR3 here is CASSSLAETGELFF.

The V call is TRBV3-1, the J call TRBJ2-1; TCRdb indicates TRBD2, and absent DNA this call remains unverified. The CDR3 has 16 residues. The germline CDR1 and CDR2 sequences are LGHDT and YNNKEL (reference sequence). The CDR3 here is CASSQLIAGGGGEQFF.

J is TRBJ1-1 and V is TRBV14; the D call from TCRdb, TRBD1, cannot be confirmed without DNA. This CDR3 comprises 13 residues. The V gene's germline CDR1 is SGHDN and CDR2 FVKESK. This CDR3 is CASSQKQGSEAFF.

This chain connects TRBV14 to TRBJ2-2; TCRdb outputs TRBD1, but without DNA this stays unchecked. Germline-derived CDR1 and CDR2 are SGHDN and FVKESK. The CDR3 has 16 residues. Here the CDR3 reads CASSPRRQRYTGELFF.

This rearrangement joins TRBV5-1 to TRBJ2-3; TCRdb selects TRBD1, and the lack of DNA leaves this call unchecked. There are 15 residues in the CDR3. From germline, CDR1 is SGHRS and CDR2 YFSETQ. The CDR3: CASSFLDRPTDTQYF.

The V and J genes are TRBV25-1 and TRBJ2-1; TCRdb indicates TRBD1, and absent DNA this call remains unverified. Germline V CDR1 and CDR2: MGHDK, SYGVNS. This CDR3 contains 12 residues. CDR3 sequence: CASSVQGLGRFF.